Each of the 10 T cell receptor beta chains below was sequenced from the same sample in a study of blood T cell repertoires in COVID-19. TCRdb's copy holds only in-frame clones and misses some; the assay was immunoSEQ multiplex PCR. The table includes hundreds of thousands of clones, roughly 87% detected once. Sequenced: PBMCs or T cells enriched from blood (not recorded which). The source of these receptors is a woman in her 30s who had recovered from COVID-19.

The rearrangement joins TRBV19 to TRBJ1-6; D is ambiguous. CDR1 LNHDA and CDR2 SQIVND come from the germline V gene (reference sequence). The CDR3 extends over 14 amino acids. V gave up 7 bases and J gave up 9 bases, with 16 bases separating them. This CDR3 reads CASKTRGRGSPLHF. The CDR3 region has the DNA TGTGCCAGTAAGACCCGGGGTAGAGGTTCACCCCTCCACTTT.

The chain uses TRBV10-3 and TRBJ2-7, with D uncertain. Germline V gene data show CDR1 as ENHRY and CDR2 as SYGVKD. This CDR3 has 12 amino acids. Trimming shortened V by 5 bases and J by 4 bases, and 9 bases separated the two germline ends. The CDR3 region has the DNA TGTGCCATCAGTACTACCCAATACGAGCAGTACTTC. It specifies CAISTTQYEQYF.

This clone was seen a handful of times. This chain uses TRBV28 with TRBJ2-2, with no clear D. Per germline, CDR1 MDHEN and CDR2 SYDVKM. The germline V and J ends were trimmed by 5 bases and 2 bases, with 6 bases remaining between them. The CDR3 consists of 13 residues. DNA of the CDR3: TGTGCCAGCAGTAACTTAAACACCGGGGAGCTGTTTTTT. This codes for CASSNLNTGELFF.

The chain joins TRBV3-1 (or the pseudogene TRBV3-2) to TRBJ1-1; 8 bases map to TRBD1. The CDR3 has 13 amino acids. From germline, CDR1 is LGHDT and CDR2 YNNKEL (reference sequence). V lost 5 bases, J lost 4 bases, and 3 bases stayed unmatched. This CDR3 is CASSLTGVTEAFF. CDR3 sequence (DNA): TGTGCCAGCAGCTTGACAGGGGTCACTGAAGCTTTCTTT.

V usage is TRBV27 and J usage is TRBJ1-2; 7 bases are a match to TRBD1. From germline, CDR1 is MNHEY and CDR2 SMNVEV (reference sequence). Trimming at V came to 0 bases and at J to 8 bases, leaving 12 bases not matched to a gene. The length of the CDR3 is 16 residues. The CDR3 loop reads CASSLSSAGGVFGYTF. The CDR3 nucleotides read TGTGCCAGCAGTTTATCATCGGCAGGGGGTGTCTTCGGCTACACCTTC.

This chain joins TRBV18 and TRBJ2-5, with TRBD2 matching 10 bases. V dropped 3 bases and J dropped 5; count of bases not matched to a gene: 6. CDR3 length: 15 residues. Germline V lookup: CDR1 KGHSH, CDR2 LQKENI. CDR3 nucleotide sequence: TGTGCCAGCTCACCGACTAGCGGGCGTGGGGAGACCCAGTACTTC. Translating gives CASSPTSGRGETQYF.

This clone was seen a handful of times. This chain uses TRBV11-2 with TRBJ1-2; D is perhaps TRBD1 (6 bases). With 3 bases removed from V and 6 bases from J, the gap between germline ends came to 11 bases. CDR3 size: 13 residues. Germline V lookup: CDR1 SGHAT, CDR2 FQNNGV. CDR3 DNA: TGTGCCAGCAGCTTTGTAGGGGGTCATGGCTACACCTTC. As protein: CASSFVGGHGYTF.

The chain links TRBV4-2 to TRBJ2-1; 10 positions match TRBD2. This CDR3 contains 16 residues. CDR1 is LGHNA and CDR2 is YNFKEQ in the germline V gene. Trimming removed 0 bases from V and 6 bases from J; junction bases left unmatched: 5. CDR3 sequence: CASSQDSQRGGNEQFF. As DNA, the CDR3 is TGTGCCAGCAGCCAAGATTCCCAGCGGGGGGGCAATGAGCAGTTCTTC.

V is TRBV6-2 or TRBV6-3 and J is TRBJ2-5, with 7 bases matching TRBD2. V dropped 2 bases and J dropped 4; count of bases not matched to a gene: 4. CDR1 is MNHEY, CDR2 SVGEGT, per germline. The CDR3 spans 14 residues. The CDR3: CASSYGGGLETQYF. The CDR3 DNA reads TGTGCCAGCAGTTACGGGGGGGGTTTAGAGACCCAGTACTTC.

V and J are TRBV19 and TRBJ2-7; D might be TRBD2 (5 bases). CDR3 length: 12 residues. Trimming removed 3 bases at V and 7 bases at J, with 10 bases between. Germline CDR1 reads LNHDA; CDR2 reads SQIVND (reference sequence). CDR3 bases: TGTGCCAGTAGTATCGGCGGGTATGAGCAGTACTTC. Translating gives CASSIGGYEQYF.